The 18 T cell receptor beta chains reported below all come from one sample, sequenced in a study of cytomegalovirus exposure and HLA in healthy donors. PCR amplification relied on 60 Vbeta primers (plus 13 Jbeta primers). This table comes from immunoSEQ multiplex PCR, and its TCRdb copy is limited to in-frame clones, with some not included. Of about 160,000 clones listed, 84% are singletons. Sequencing was performed on PBMCs. These receptors were taken from a man aged 50 to 59 in good health and CMV-seropositive.

V gene TRBV5-1 combines with J gene TRBJ1-1; TRBD1 aligns across 8 bases. The CDR3 contains 14 residues. CDR1 is SGHRS, CDR2 YFSETQ, per germline. J lost 1 base, V lost 7 bases, and 6 bases had no gene match. The CDR3 coding sequence is TGCGCCAGCCGGCAGGGGGCAGAGAACACTGAAGCTTTCTTT. This gives the protein CASRQGAENTEAFF. The full variable domain, completed using reference TRBV5-1 and TRBJ1-1, is KAGVTQTPRYLIKTRGQQVTLSCSPISGHRSVSWYQQTPGQGLQFLFEYFSETQRNKGNFPGRFSGRQFSNSRSEMNVSTLELGDSALYLCASRQGAENTEAFFGQGTRLTVV.

The chain recombines TRBV15 with TRBJ2-1; D possibly corresponds to TRBD1 (5 bases). V was shortened by 1 base and J by 6 bases, with 13 bases between the two germline ends. The CDR3 is 15 residues long. Germline V CDR1 and CDR2: LNHNV, YYDKDF (reference sequence). The chain's CDR3 is CATSRGQPLPNEQFF. In nucleotides, the CDR3 is TGTGCCACCAGCAGAGGACAGCCGCTACCCAATGAGCAGTTCTTC. Full variable domain (rest looked up from reference TRBV15 and TRBJ2-1): DAMVIQNPRYQVTQFGKPVTLSCSQTLNHNVMYWYQQKSSQAPKLLFHYYDKDFNNEADTPDNFQSRRPNTSFCFLDIRSPGLGDTAMYLCATSRGQPLPNEQFFGPGTRLTVL.

In DNA, the CDR3 is TGTGCCAGCAGTTACTCTTCCCTAGCGGGGCAAGAGACCCAGTACTTC. It is translated as CASSYSSLAGQETQYF. The chain has TRBV6-6 and TRBJ2-5; 9 bases fit TRBD2. In germline, CDR1 is MNHNY, CDR2 SVGAGI (reference sequence). J lost 2 bases, V lost 0 bases, and 4 bases had no gene match. The CDR3 spans 16 residues.

The gene calls are TRBV20-1 and TRBJ2-1; tentative D call: TRBD1 (5 bases). Germline CDR1 is DFQATT and CDR2 is SNEGSKA (reference sequence). The V end was cut by 6 bases, the J end by 9 bases, with 12 bases between. CDR3 length: 11 residues. CDR3 region: CSAHRRGEQFF. CDR3 DNA sequence: TGCAGTGCGCACCGAAGGGGTGAGCAGTTCTTC.

The CDR3 is CASVASGRIDTQYF. Written as DNA, the CDR3 is TGTGCTAGTGTAGCTAGCGGGAGAATAGATACGCAGTATTTT. This chain uses TRBV12-5 with TRBJ2-3, with 10 bases that match TRBD2. This CDR3 has 14 amino acids. Germline V lookup: CDR1 LGHNT, CDR2 FRNRAP. V shed 7 bases and J 5 bases; nucleotides not matched to a gene: 6.

The V and J genes are TRBV12-2 and TRBJ1-3. TRBV12-2 is flagged as a pseudogene. This CDR3 is built from 14 residues. CDR3 DNA sequence: TGTGCAAGTCGCTTAGGAGGAGGGAGGCACACCATATATTTT. Its protein is CASRLGGGRHTIYF.

The chain has TRBV19 and TRBJ1-1, with D possibly TRBD1 on 5 matching bases. CDR1 and CDR2 (germline): LNHDA, SQIVND (reference sequence). The ends were cut back, 8 bases at V and 4 bases at J, with 14 bases in the middle. The CDR3 has 13 residues. As DNA, the CDR3 is TGTGCCAGTCTTCCCTCGGGGGGCACTGAAGCTTTCTTT. The encoded protein is CASLPSGGTEAFF.

The chain employs TRBV5-4 and TRBJ1-1, with D perhaps TRBD1 (6 bases). The CDR3 is 15 amino acids. V lost 7 bases and J lost 9, with 25 bases in between. Germline V gene data show CDR1 as SGHNT and CDR2 as YYREEE (reference sequence). The CDR3 bases are TGTGCCAGCGGACCGGGGCTCGAGGGTGGGGACAAAGCTTTCTTT. Its translation is CASGPGLEGGDKAFF.

The J gene is TRBJ1-2, the V gene TRBV6-5; D perhaps matches TRBD1 (6 bases). The V end was cut by 0 bases, the J end by 6 bases, with 17 bases between. The CDR3 length is 16 residues. Germline loops: CDR1 MNHEY, CDR2 SVGAGI. CDR3 amino acids: CASSYSSGQGYDGYTF. The CDR3 DNA reads TGTGCCAGCAGTTACTCGTCGGGGCAGGGGTACGATGGCTACACCTTC.

CDR3 in DNA: TGCGCCAGCAGCCACCCGGGACAGGGGAATAATGAGCAGTTCTTC. Protein: CASSHPGQGNNEQFF. The chain combines TRBV4-1 with TRBJ2-1; TRBD1 aligns across 10 bases. The CDR3 loop spans 15 amino acids. Germline trimming cut 3 bases from V and 7 bases from J; bases unmatched to any gene: 6. Germline V gene data show CDR1 as MGHRA and CDR2 as YSYEKL.

This clone was observed a few times. The chain uses TRBV18 and TRBJ2-1; TRBD2 is a possible D gene (6 bases). This CDR3 comprises 14 residues. Germline CDR1 reads KGHSH; CDR2 reads LQKENI. The germline V and J ends were trimmed by 4 bases and 9 bases, with 16 bases remaining between them. CDR3 sequence: CASSLRGIEGEQFF. CDR3 DNA sequence: TGTGCCAGCTCACTCCGGGGGATAGAAGGTGAGCAGTTCTTC.

This rearrangement joins TRBV5-1 to TRBJ1-1; D possibly corresponds to TRBD1 (6 bases). The CDR3 loop spans 14 amino acids. CDR1 SGHRS and CDR2 YFSETQ come from the germline V gene. With 7 bases removed from V and 2 bases from J, the gap between germline ends came to 15 bases. CDR3 amino acids: CASRPGTFNTEAFF. The CDR3 coding sequence is TGCGCCAGCCGACCGGGGACATTTAACACTGAAGCTTTCTTT.

In its sample, this clone was seen many times. For the CDR3, the DNA is TGTGCCAGTGGACCCGACAGGGACGGGGGCTACACCTTC. Translation: CASGPDRDGGYTF. This chain joins TRBV6-5 and TRBJ1-2; 7 bases match TRBD1. Germline CDR1 reads MNHEY; CDR2 reads SVGAGI. CDR3 length: 13 amino acids. Unmatched junction bases numbered 12, after V lost 9 bases and J lost 8 bases.

The chain joins TRBV18 to TRBJ1-1; 10 nucleotides line up with TRBD1. The CDR3 consists of 16 residues. J was trimmed by 1 base and V by 2 bases; bases with no gene match: 4. Looked up from germline, CDR1 is KGHSH and CDR2 is LQKENI. CDR3 residues: CASSPRTGGENTEAFF. DNA of the CDR3: TGTGCCAGCTCACCAAGGACAGGGGGGGAGAACACTGAAGCTTTCTTT.

This clone was observed a few times. J is TRBJ2-1 and V is TRBV11-2, with a weak D call TRBD2 (6 bases). V dropped 1 base and J dropped 1 base, with 11 bases sitting between them. The CDR3 has 16 residues. In germline, CDR1 is SGHAT, CDR2 FQNNGV. CDR3 coding DNA: TGTGCCAGCAGCTTAGTCGGGAGTGGGTCCTACAATGAGCAGTTCTTC. Its translation: CASSLVGSGSYNEQFF.

In DNA form, the CDR3 reads TGTGCCAGCAGCGAAAGGACAGTTCCAAGAGAAGCCCAGTACTTC. Protein: CASSERTVPREAQYF. The V and J genes are TRBV11-2 and TRBJ2-5; perhaps TRBD1 as D (6 bases). V was cut by 5 bases and J by 9 bases, with 22 bases left in between. Germline V gene sequence: CDR1 SGHAT, CDR2 FQNNGV. The CDR3 contains 15 residues.

The chain has TRBV19 and TRBJ2-1; 8 nucleotides align to TRBD1. Germline V gives CDR1 LNHDA, CDR2 SQIVND (reference sequence). The V segment lost 6 bases and the J segment 7 bases; nucleotides outside the gene matches: 8. The CDR3 is 14 residues long. The CDR3 here is CASSTQGARNEQFF. The CDR3, as DNA: TGTGCCAGTAGCACGCAGGGGGCGCGGAATGAGCAGTTCTTC.

This chain joins TRBV15 and TRBJ2-5; 11 nucleotides align to TRBD1. V shed 3 bases, J shed 2 bases, and the junction held 2 bases outside the gene matches. The CDR3 spans 15 residues. Germline V lookup: CDR1 LNHNV, CDR2 YYDKDF (reference sequence). Here the CDR3 DNA reads TGTGCCACCAGCAGGGGGACAGGGGGGCAAGAGACCCAGTACTTC. This gives the protein CATSRGTGGQETQYF.